This entry is about one TCR beta chain. Its antigen is unidentified. This CDR3 is built from 15 residues. Between the trimmed V and J ends, which lost 6 bases and 5 bases, there was a span of 19 bases. Constant-segment-primed 5'RACE gave TCR alpha and TCR beta cDNA libraries with sample barcodes and UMIs. TCRdb itself ran the 5' RACE reads through MiXCR, one entry per CDR3 protein. The sample records some 320,000 distinct CDR3 sequences, roughly 13% being singletons. This sample stems from a study of T-cell memory formation after mild COVID-19. Study information: Largely, the TCR clusters proved donor specific. Points from the study as a whole: Most CD4+ clones that shrank were in CM and EM, while CD8+ ones turned up in EMRA. Second-wave clones that peaked on day 37 lacked confirmed SARS-CoV-2 specificity.

This chain connects TRBV12-3 or TRBV12-4 to TRBJ1-2; D is undetermined. Sequencing input: PBMCs or a T cell subset sorted from them (not recorded which). The source is a man aged 18 to 35 who had mild COVID-19 (a few samples of this study predate the infection). Cell type and time point are not known. The CDR3: CASSPVLLGVYGYTF. The CDR3 DNA follows: TGTGCCAGCAGCCCGGTCCTGCTTGGGGTTTATGGCTACACCTTC.